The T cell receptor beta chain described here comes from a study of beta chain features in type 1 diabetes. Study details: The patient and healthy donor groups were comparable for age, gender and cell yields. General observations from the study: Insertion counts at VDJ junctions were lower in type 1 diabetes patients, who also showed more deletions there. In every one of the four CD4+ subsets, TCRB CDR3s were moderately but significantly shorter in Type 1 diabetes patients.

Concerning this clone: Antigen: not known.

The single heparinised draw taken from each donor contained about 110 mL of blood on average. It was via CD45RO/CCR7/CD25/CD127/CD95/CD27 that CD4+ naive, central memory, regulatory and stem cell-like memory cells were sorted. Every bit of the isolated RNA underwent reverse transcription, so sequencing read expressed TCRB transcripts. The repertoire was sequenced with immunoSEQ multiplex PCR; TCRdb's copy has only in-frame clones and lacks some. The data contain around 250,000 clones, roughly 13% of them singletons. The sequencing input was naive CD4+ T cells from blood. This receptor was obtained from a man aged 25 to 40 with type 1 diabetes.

The CDR3 DNA follows: TGTGCCAGCAGCGTTAGCGGGAGCTCCTACAATGAGCAGTTCTTC. Its translation is CASSVSGSSYNEQFF. This chain connects TRBV28 to TRBJ2-1; 9 bases agree with TRBD2. The CDR3 contains 15 residues. V lost 6 bases to trimming and J lost 0 bases; unmatched junction nucleotides: 3. The germline gives CDR1 MDHEN, CDR2 SYDVKM.